This T cell receptor beta chain was profiled in a study of molecular identifiers for immune sequencing clone quantification. In the case of this clonotype: A junction end diverges from the germline sequence, so it may reflect a read error.

TCRdb passed the PCR reads through MiXCR, listing each CDR3 protein once. The sample yields about 40,000 distinct CDR3 sequences, roughly 22% seen once. The CDR3 has 15 amino acids. Germline CDR1 and CDR2: LNHDA and SQIVND (reference sequence). Material: naive CD8+ T cells from blood, with Jurkat cell RNA spiked in. Subset of the sample: FACS-sorted CD8+CD4-CCR7+CD45RA+ naive T cells. The V gene is TRBV19, the J gene TRBJ1-6; possible D gene TRBD1, 5 bases. The source is a human donor in good health. Some libraries in this study had Jurkat cell RNA spiked in. The CDR3 loop is CVSSTWGQHNSPLHF. The CDR3 DNA follows: TGTGTCAGTAGTACCTGGGGCCAACATAATTCACCCCTCCACTTT.